This note documents a single TCR beta chain sequence. What it binds is not known. This sample stems from a study of CD8+ T cells in alopecia areata. The wider study: Tofacitinib treatment spanned 6 to 18 months, with 6 months off drug afterward. Overall study results and limits: Under tofacitinib, fewer expanded CD8+ clones appeared among the top 100 scalp clones. When scalp samples are sequenced, resident alphabeta T cells of normal skin are also captured.

Treatment indicated: oral pan-JAK inhibitor, 5-10 mg twice daily. Following extraction, RNA underwent reverse transcription to cDNA, which served as the sequencing template. Clones were read by immunoSEQ multiplex PCR, and TCRdb kept only the in-frame ones, dropping some. The data show about 270,000 clones, with around three fifths seen just once and 0.8% to 1% held by the top ten. Germline CDR1 is SNHLY and CDR2 is FYNNEI. The J segment lost 1 base and the V segment lost 5 bases, leaving 1 base of the junction unmatched. This CDR3 contains 14 residues. The chain couples TRBV2 to TRBJ2-5; 10 bases line up with TRBD1. The input for sequencing was CD4+ T cells sorted from blood, taken around week 54, from a patient treated with tofacitinib. The sequence was collected from a human donor with alopecia areata. The CDR3 reads CASSWTGGQETQYF. The CDR3 bases are TGTGCCAGCAGTTGGACAGGGGGCCAAGAGACCCAGTACTTC.